The T cell receptor (beta chain) under discussion was sequenced for a study of graft-versus-host responses after intestinal transplantation (dated by TCRdb to the early 2020s). Study-wide context: The transplants that recipients got were multivisceral, liver-intestinal, or isolated intestinal. Graft-versus-host and host-versus-graft alloreactive T cell clones were tracked in the graft, circulation and bone marrow after intestinal transplantation using bulk TCR-beta CDR3 sequencing. Of the 20 to 25 intestinal transplant recipients enrolled in the cohort, one of whom was a retransplant, 3 patients without pretransplant specimens were excluded. A peak of at least 4% donor T cells among recipient peripheral blood mononuclear cells was the definition used for donor T cell macrochimerism. Alloreactive clones were identified by sequencing pre-transplant mixed lymphocyte reaction products and comparing these products with unstimulated pre-transplant donor and recipient T cells. Instead of going to the commercial service, samples from a few later patients were sequenced in-house on an Illumina MiSeq and processed with MiXCR. Anti-thymocyte globulin induction was given to all recipients, followed by maintenance tacrolimus and steroids for 2 to 4 years.

Blood samples were collected up to 4 times in the first month after transplant and then at least monthly when available. The CDR3 starts with the cysteine, ends with the phenylalanine, and has 13 residues. The DNA shown is the 39-base CDR3, in frame from base 1. CDR1 SNHLY and CDR2 FYNNEI are derived from the germline V gene. The junction carries 17 bases between V and J, which are trimmed by 10 bases and 8 bases respectively. On the study overall, not on this receptor specifically: GvH clones turned up in recipient bone marrow, with some appearing earlier in ileal mucosa or blood, a pattern consistent with an intestinal mucosal origin. Early after transplant, declines in HvG clones were associated with peak levels of circulating GvH clones. Patients with donor T cell macrochimerism had high GvH to HvG T cell clonal ratios in their allografts. Conclusions were limited by the relatively low number and heterogeneity of intestinal transplant patients.

In the case of this clone: The antigen this receptor binds is unknown. No qualities accompany the bases; no much larger clone lies one base away.

The library was produced with the immunoSEQ multiplex PCR assay. Adaptive Biotechnologies carried out high-throughput TCR-beta CDR3 sequencing of genomic DNA for most patients. On the authors' methods: TCR sequencing data were retrieved from Adaptive's ImmunoSEQ software for 18 patients, whereas a few other patients were processed with MiXCR and VDJtools. CDR3 nucleotide sequences shared by donor and recipient were removed because the origin of these sequences could not be assigned. At least 2-fold expansion over unstimulated cells and a minimum CFSE-low frequency of 0.002% (template counts) or 0.001% (read counts) were required for clones to be classified as alloreactive. Mappable clones were those detected in sequenced pre-transplant spleen, lymph node, or MLR CFSE-low populations of the donor or recipient. Cumulative frequency of alloreactive clones was calculated as a percentage of all sequences weighted by copy number. Sourced from immuneACCESS, this table was stored by TCRdb with only in-frame sequences that have V and J called. A share of the clones is absent; for the studies checked, an unresolved V gene accounts for under half, and the remainder has no known explanation. The DNA gave D and trimming, while V, J and clone size come from that table. The sample records about 54,000 clones, roughly nine tenths of which are singletons. Approximately 5.5% of the sample goes to the ten largest clones.

The sequence was collected from a human patient who received an intestinal transplant, so some T cells may come from the graft donor. The sequence links TRBV2 to TRBJ1-4; no D gene is confidently identified. The material sequenced was PBMCs, taken more than 650 days after intestinal transplant. The CDR3 amino acid sequence is: CATREGYVEKLFF. In nucleotide form, the sequence is TGTGCCACTCGCGAGGGTTACGTGGAAAAACTGTTTTTT. The full variable domain, with segments outside the CDR3 supplied by the reference TRBV2 and TRBJ1-4 proteins, appears as EPEVTQTPSHQVTQMGQEVILRCVPISNHLYFYWYRQILGQKVEFLVSFYNNEISEKSEIFDDQFSVERPDGSNFTLKIRSTKLEDSAMYFCATREGYVEKLFFGSGTQLSVL.